A selection of T cell receptor beta chains follows, all from one sample in a study of T cells in Graves' hyperthyroidism and ophthalmopathy. TCRdb recomputed calls from the multiplex PCR reads with MiXCR, one row per CDR3 protein. The data contain fewer than 550,000 distinct CDR3 sequences, about 15% of them singletons. The sample consisted of blood. The receptor set was obtained from a woman between 18 and 30 years old with Graves' hyperthyroidism. CDR3s include the opening cysteine and the closing phenylalanine or tryptophan.

CDR3 protein	CDR3 length	V gene
CASSYKGATEAFF	13	TRBV6-5
CASSRMGTARDTQYF	15	TRBV5-1
CASSFTGTGGNYEQYF	16	TRBV7-2
CASSLGTDMNYGYTF	15	TRBV12-3/TRBV12-4
CASSLATRNTEAFF	14	TRBV7-8
CASSYRGRSGNQPQHF	16	TRBV6-1
CSVSLGGGYTF	11	TRBV29-1
CASTSEGGRGGGNQPQHF	18	TRBV28
CAISEETGFNEKLFF	15	TRBV10-3
CSARPGGRDTEAFF	14	TRBV20-1
CASRPQGQVSSGELFF	16	TRBV7-9
CASSLDPQTGFYSYTF	16	TRBV5-6
CASSYSGEFSGLSDGYTF	18	TRBV6-2/TRBV6-3
CASSQDEPVPEAFF	14	TRBV4-3
CASSYPGGGRRQGDGYTF	18	TRBV6-5
CASSLSREMETQYF	14	TRBV7-9
CAWSLGQGLTNEKLFF	16	TRBV30
CASSLELAAGEQFF	14	TRBV5-4
CSARKTSGYNEQFF	14	TRBV20-1
CASSSGLAGDNNEQFF	16	TRBV12-3/TRBV12-4
CASSQRIRGALYEQYF	16	TRBV11-2
CASRITSFGRHDSYNEQFF	19	TRBV2
CSARPTSGSFWDNEQFF	17	TRBV20-1
CASSYDQELWAGELFF	16	TRBV6-5
CSARTDRNTEAFF	13	TRBV20-1
CASSPDISYGYTF	13	TRBV11-2
CASSSDLSGGETQYF	15	TRBV7-6
CSARGTSGPAYEQYF	15	TRBV20-1
CASSLALRGGGYTF	14	TRBV5-1
CASRLAVNTGELFF	14	TRBV10-2
CASSTRTGGGETQYF	15	TRBV7-2
CSARALGQSNQPQHF	15	TRBV20-1
CASSQARDLDGYTF	14	TRBV16
CSARGQGNAGELFF	14	TRBV20-1
CSVGLAGVRAYNEQFF	16	TRBV29-1
CASSENGISYEQYF	14	TRBV2
CASSPLTSKSHFSYEQYF	18	TRBV3-1
CSGSGINAYEQYF	13	TRBV20-1
CASSLERWGAEQYF	14	TRBV7-2
CASTSAPGASYEQYF	15	TRBV19
CASSLQGALGQFF	13	TRBV5-1
CASSLRAGVSPLHF	14	TRBV12-3/TRBV12-4
CASSPDKRIAYGYTF	15	TRBV4-1
CASSLGILSPLHF	13	TRBV7-3
CSASVWGANYQPQHF	15	TRBV20-1